The clone carrying this T cell receptor beta chain was observed many times. Its antigen is not identified. Authors of the study amplified TCR beta CDR3 regions from RNA transcripts. The TCR CDR3 first-round RT-PCR relied on the HTBI primer set. Each CDR3 protein is one row after TCRdb ran MiXCR on the multiplex PCR reads. Seen here are more than 350,000 distinct CDR3 sequences, about 16% observed once, and the top ten hold about 21%. PBMCs were collected from an approximately 10 ml volume of fresh peripheral blood. This sample is drawn from a study of T cells in Graves' hyperthyroidism and ophthalmopathy. Study results and limitations: Blood also carried most thyroid clonotypes expanded above 0.001. Ophthalmopathy and stable hyperthyroidism were told apart by a 13 V-J model.

The CDR3 covers 15 residues. The germline V gene encodes CDR1 KGHSH and CDR2 LQKENI. V lost 1 base, J lost 4 bases, and 14 bases lay in between. The chain carries TRBV18 and TRBJ2-7, with D possibly being TRBD1 (6 bases). Sequenced input: blood. The sequence came from a woman aged 60-75 years with Graves' ophthalmopathy. CDR3 residues: CASSPRDTRAYEQYF. CDR3 DNA sequence: TGTGCCAGCTCACCACGGGACACCCGGGCATACGAGCAGTACTTC.